Following are 10 T cell receptor beta chains from one sample sequenced in a study of identical twins. TCRdb fed the 5' RACE reads into MiXCR, producing one record per CDR3 protein. The data show hundreds of thousands of distinct CDR3 sequences, roughly 12% seen once. The sample also formed part of further work on yellow fever vaccine responses in identical twins.

The sample consisted of CD8+ T cells sorted from blood. These receptors were collected from a woman aged 18-35 years in good health.

This clonotype showed up just once. The V and J genes are TRBV4-1 and TRBJ2-6; D unclear. Germline V gene lookup returns CDR1 MGHRA and CDR2 YSYEKL. The CDR3 sequence is 20 residues long. V was pared by 0 bases and J by 1 base, with 19 bases between. CDR3 bases: TGCGCCAGCAGCCAAGATTTTGATGGTTTTCGAGAGTCTGGGGCCAACGTCCTGACTTTC. Translated, it gives CASSQDFDGFRESGANVLTF.

The rearrangement joins TRBV6-1 to TRBJ2-7; a possible D gene is TRBD1 (6 bases). Per germline, CDR1 MNHNS and CDR2 SASEGT. The CDR3 is 15 residues long. V shed 2 bases and J shed 1 base, with 12 bases lying between them. DNA of the CDR3: TGTGCCAGCAGTGAACCATTACAGGGTTCCTACGAGCAGTACGTC. This translates into CASSEPLQGSYEQYV.

The rearrangement uses TRBV7-7 and TRBJ2-2; TRBD2 matches 8 bases. Germline CDR1 is SSHAT and CDR2 is FNYEAQ (reference sequence). This CDR3 spans 14 amino acids. V lost 5 bases, J lost 3 bases, and 2 bases stayed unmatched. CDR3 sequence reads: CASSRGGYTGELFF. CDR3 nucleotide sequence: TGTGCCAGCAGCCGGGGGGGGTACACCGGGGAGCTGTTTTTT.

Only a few counts were recorded for this clonotype. The gene calls are TRBV4-1 and TRBJ2-7; 11 bases are shared with TRBD2. V lost 3 bases to trimming and J lost 5 bases; unmatched junction nucleotides: 6. CDR1 is MGHRA and CDR2 is YSYEKL in the germline V gene. CDR3 length equals 15 residues. The CDR3 spells CASSQKTSGIDEQYF. In DNA, the CDR3 is TGCGCCAGCAGCCAGAAGACTAGCGGGATTGACGAGCAGTACTTC.

This chain connects TRBV20-1 to TRBJ2-1; TRBD2 matches at 7 bases. There are 14 residues in the CDR3. V trimming: 5 bases; J trimming: 3 bases; junction bases outside the gene matches: 7. The germline gives CDR1 DFQATT, CDR2 SNEGSKA (reference sequence). CDR3 sequence: CSAHLADLYNEQFF. CDR3 coding DNA: TGCAGTGCTCATCTAGCGGACCTCTACAATGAGCAGTTCTTC.

This clonotype was seen many times. The chain couples TRBV9 to TRBJ2-1; 10 nucleotides match TRBD2. The V and J ends lost 3 bases and 3 bases, in that order; junction bases with no gene match: 6. The germline CDR1 and CDR2 sequences are SGDLS and YYNGEE. The CDR3 covers 16 residues. CDR3 in amino acids: CASSGGVAGGYNEQFF. CDR3 in DNA: TGTGCCAGCAGCGGTGGGGTAGCGGGAGGCTACAATGAGCAGTTCTTC. Complete variable domain (other parts from reference TRBV9 and TRBJ2-1): DSGVTQTPKHLITATGQRVTLRCSPRSGDLSVYWYQQSLDQGLQFLIQYYNGEERAKGNILERFSAQQFPDLHSELNLSSLELGDSALYFCASSGGVAGGYNEQFFGPGTRLTVL.

The CDR3 protein is CASSYSWREGSYNEQFF. Here the CDR3 DNA reads TGTGCCAGCAGTTACTCATGGCGGGAGGGATCCTACAATGAGCAGTTCTTC. The chain links TRBV6-5 to TRBJ2-1; 9 bases match TRBD2. The CDR3 spans 17 residues. Losses at the gene ends were 0 bases for V and 1 base for J; bases not matched to a gene: 4. Germline V lookup: CDR1 MNHEY, CDR2 SVGAGI.

This clonotype has a handful of counts. This chain connects TRBV5-1 to TRBJ1-4, with D tentatively TRBD1 (6 bases). The V end lost 0 bases, the J end lost 5 bases, and 8 bases lay between the germline ends. CDR1 is SGHRS and CDR2 is YFSETQ in the germline V gene. This CDR3 comprises 14 residues. CDR3 protein: CASSLEGGNEKLFF. CDR3 coding DNA: TGCGCCAGCAGCTTGGAAGGGGGGAATGAAAAACTGTTTTTT.

This clonotype occurred many times. This chain links TRBV3-1 with TRBJ2-2; D might be TRBD1 (6 bases). The CDR3 is made up of 17 amino acids. V lost 2 bases and J 2 bases, leaving 15 bases between the germline ends. The germline V gene encodes CDR1 LGHDT and CDR2 YNNKEL (reference sequence). CDR3 coding DNA: TGTGCCAGCAGCCAAAGAACCGGGACAATTAACACCGGGGAGCTGTTTTTT. The encoded protein is CASSQRTGTINTGELFF.

This clonotype was counted ten times or more. The V and J genes are TRBV7-9 and TRBJ1-5, with D unresolved. This CDR3 region has 14 residues. The germline CDR1 and CDR2 sequences are SEHNR and FQNEAQ (reference sequence). The germline V and J ends were trimmed by 1 base and 1 base, with 5 bases remaining between them. CDR3 protein: CASSLGVSNQPQHF. The CDR3 nucleotides read TGTGCCAGCAGCTTAGGGGTCAGCAATCAGCCCCAGCATTTT.